Listed below are T cell receptor beta chains from one sample, sequenced in a study of blood T cell repertoires in COVID-19. Clones were sequenced by immunoSEQ multiplex PCR, and TCRdb holds only the in-frame ones, with some missing. The sample carries 200,000 or so clones, just under 90% recorded once. Material for sequencing was peripheral blood. These TCRs come from a man aged 25-40 years with COVID-19, enrolled during active disease. Both conserved end residues are part of each CDR3. A D gene is named only where the DNA matches it firmly. The size field is filled for only some rows; it gives once, few, many or a size class.

>TRBJ1-5|few|TRBD1|16|TRBV19
TGTGCCACCTCAACCTTACAGGGGGCGAGCAATCAGCCCCAGCATTTT
CATSTLQGASNQPQHF
>TRBJ1-3|.|TRBD1|15|TRBV6-6
TGTGCCAGCAGGACAACAGGGGGCTCTGGAAACACCATATATTTT
CASRTTGGSGNTIYF
>TRBJ1-4|.|.|15|TRBV6-6
TGTGCCAGCAGTTACTCGGGGGCCGCTAATGAAAAACTGTTTTTT
CASSYSGAANEKLFF
>TRBJ1-1|.|TRBD1|16|TRBV19
TGTGCCAGTAGGCCATACCCAGGGGGCGACGACACTGAAGCTTTCTTT
CASRPYPGGDDTEAFF
>TRBJ1-2|.|TRBD1|15|TRBV9
TGTGCCAGCAGCCTCGGGACAGGGGTGAACTATGGCTACACCTTC
CASSLGTGVNYGYTF
>TRBJ1-5|.|.|14|TRBV19
TGTGCCAGTAGTATAGACAGGGACAATCAGCCCCAGCATTTT
CASSIDRDNQPQHF
>TRBJ1-6|.|.|14|TRBV6-2/TRBV6-3
TGTGCCAGCAGTTACAGGGGCCGCTCGGATCCCCTCCACTTT
CASSYRGRSDPLHF
>TRBJ2-2|once|TRBD2|17|TRBV7-9
TGTGCCAGCAGCCGGGGACTAGCGGAGATAAACACCGGGGAGCTGTTTTTT
CASSRGLAEINTGELFF
>TRBJ1-1|.|.|15|TRBV21-1
.
CASTSFGAGNTEAFF
>TRBJ2-7|.|TRBD2|15|TRBV4-3
TGCGCCAGCAGCACGCGGACTAGCGGGCTCTACGAGCAGTACTTC
CASSTRTSGLYEQYF
>TRBJ1-1|.|.|14|TRBV5-1
TGCGCCAGCAGCTTGAGTACCCGGTCAGGTGAAGCTTTCTTT
CASSLSTRSGEAFF
>TRBJ2-7|.|TRBD1|13|TRBV10-3
TGTGCCATCAGCCGGGACAGGGGCTACGAGCAGTACTTC
CAISRDRGYEQYF
>TRBJ2-3|.|.|13|TRBV3-1/TRBV3-2
TGTGCCAGCAGCCAATCCGGGGCAGATACGCAGTATTTT
CASSQSGADTQYF
>TRBJ2-7|.|.|12|TRBV12-3/TRBV12-4
TGTGCCAGCAGTTTCCGGGTCTACGAGCAGTACTTC
CASSFRVYEQYF
>TRBJ2-1|.|.|16|TRBV7-8
TGTGCCAGCAGCTTATATCGTATTAGCTCCTACAATGAGCAGTTCTTC
CASSLYRISSYNEQFF
>TRBJ1-1|.|.|15|TRBV15
TGTGCCACCAGCCGGCGCCGGGGGACGTCGGATGAAGCTTTCTTT
CATSRRRGTSDEAFF
>TRBJ2-7|.|.|13|TRBV28
TGTGCCAGCAATACGGGGAGCTCCTACGAGCAGTACTTC
CASNTGSSYEQYF
>TRBJ2-1|.|TRBD2|15|TRBV6-6
TGTGCCAGCAGTTTGCGACTAGCGGGGCGGGCGGAGCAGTTCTTC
CASSLRLAGRAEQFF
>TRBJ1-2|once|.|14|TRBV6-5
TGTGCCAGCACGGGGGGACATATGGGATATGGCTACACCTTC
CASTGGHMGYGYTF
>TRBJ1-1|.|.|12|TRBV29-1
TGCAGCGTTCTATCAGGGGCGCCGGGAGCTTTCTTT
CSVLSGAPGAFF
>TRBJ2-5|.|.|13|TRBV3-1/TRBV3-2
TGTGCCAGCACCTTCTTAGGAGGTGAGAGCCAGTACTTC
CASTFLGGESQYF
>TRBJ1-2|.|TRBD1|15|TRBV29-1
TGCAGCGTTGAAGTAGCAGGGGGCTTTAACTATGGCTACACCTTC
CSVEVAGGFNYGYTF
>TRBJ2-7|.|TRBD1|16|TRBV27
TGTGCCAGCAGTCCAACCCCTAGGGGGCAAGCATACGAGCAGTACTTC
CASSPTPRGQAYEQYF
>TRBJ2-7|.|TRBD2|15|TRBV5-1
TGCGCCAGCAGCTTGGCGGCGGGGGGTATCGACGAGCAGTACTTC
CASSLAAGGIDEQYF
>TRBJ2-5|.|.|15|TRBV6-5
TGTGCCAGCAGTTTTGGGACACCGTTACAAGAGACCCAGTACTTC
CASSFGTPLQETQYF
>TRBJ1-1|.|.|14|TRBV27
TGTGCCAGCAGTCCAGGACTAACCGGCACTGAAGCTTTCTTT
CASSPGLTGTEAFF
>TRBJ1-6|.|.|13|TRBV7-2
TGTGCCAGCAGCGCACGACAGACATCGAACCTCCACTTT
CASSARQTSNLHF
>TRBJ2-2|.|TRBD2|17|TRBV27
TGTGCCAGCAGTTTTCGCGCCGGACTAGCGGGAGCCGGGGAGCTGTTTTTT
CASSFRAGLAGAGELFF
>TRBJ1-2|.|TRBD1|15|TRBV5-4
TGTGCCAGCAGCTTGCCTCGGACAGGGAACTATGGCTACACCTTC
CASSLPRTGNYGYTF
>TRBJ1-2|.|TRBD1|14|TRBV18
TGTGCCAGCTCACCAGGGACAGCGGTCGCGGGCTACACCTTC
CASSPGTAVAGYTF
>TRBJ2-1|.|TRBD2|21|TRBV24-1
TGTGCCACCAGTGCGATCGGAACCGGGACTAGCGGCCCCTTGGAAGACAATGAGCAGTTCTTC
CATSAIGTGTSGPLEDNEQFF
>TRBJ2-1|.|TRBD2|13|TRBV6-5
TGTGCCAGCAGTCGTAGCGGGGGCTATGAGCAGTTCTTC
CASSRSGGYEQFF
>TRBJ1-2|.|TRBD1|14|TRBV18
TGTGCCAGCTCACCTTCCGGGACAGCCTATGGCTACACCTTC
CASSPSGTAYGYTF
>TRBJ2-2|.|TRBD1|15|TRBV5-1
TGCGCCAGCAGCTCACAGGGGGTTTACACCGGGGAGCTGTTTTTT
CASSSQGVYTGELFF
>TRBJ2-4|.|.|14|TRBV5-1
TGCGCCAGCAGCTTGGTGGGGGAGGAAAACATTCAGTACTTC
CASSLVGEENIQYF
>TRBJ2-2|once|TRBD2|14|TRBV11-1
TGTGCCAGCACTCTCTCGCGGGGGACCGGGGAGCTGTTTTTT
CASTLSRGTGELFF
>TRBJ1-4|once|.|15|TRBV29-1
TGCAGCGTAAAGGACAGAGCCGCAACTAATGAAAAACTGTTTTTT
CSVKDRAATNEKLFF
>TRBJ2-1|.|.|15|TRBV7-9
TGTGCCAGCAGCTTCGGAGAACAGGGTTACAATGAGCAGTTCTTC
CASSFGEQGYNEQFF
>TRBJ2-7|once|TRBD1|15|TRBV5-1
TGCGCCAGCAGCTTAACTCGACAGGGCTTGGACGAGCAGTACTTC
CASSLTRQGLDEQYF
>TRBJ2-7|.|TRBD1|16|TRBV15
TGTGCCACCAGCAGAGATGGGGGACAGGGGGCGGTCGAGCAGTACTTC
CATSRDGGQGAVEQYF
>TRBJ2-7|.|.|13|TRBV28
TGTGCCAGCAGTATCCCTATCCTTCCTGAGCAGTACTTC
CASSIPILPEQYF
>TRBJ2-7|.|TRBD1|14|TRBV24-1
TGTGCCACCAGCCCGACGGGACAGGGATACGAGCAGTACTTC
CATSPTGQGYEQYF
>TRBJ1-1|few|.|14|TRBV2
TGTGCCAGCAGTGACCTATGGGGAGGCACTGAAGCTTTCTTT
CASSDLWGGTEAFF
>TRBJ1-1|.|.|14|TRBV6-5
TGTGCCAGCAGTCGCCAGGCATCAGGCACTGAAGCTTTCTTT
CASSRQASGTEAFF